This entry concerns a single TCR beta chain. This table comes from immunoSEQ multiplex PCR, and its TCRdb copy is limited to in-frame clones, with some not included. The sample has about 350,000 clones; 85% to 90% are singletons. The data were taken from a study of blood T cell repertoires in COVID-19. Turning to the study itself: T cells, B-cell-depleted T cells, or PBMCs provided the cDNA or gDNA that served as material.

Trimming removed 3 bases from V and 6 bases from J; junction bases left unmatched: 12. The CDR3 length is 17 residues. The germline V gene has CDR1 SGDLS and CDR2 YYNGEE. This chain links TRBV9 with TRBJ2-1; 10 bases line up with TRBD1. The source material was peripheral blood. This TCR was sampled from a woman between 65 and 79 years old with COVID-19, enrolled during active disease. The CDR3 reads CASSDPSRDRGGNEQFF. The CDR3 nucleotides read TGTGCCAGCAGCGATCCCTCCCGGGACAGGGGAGGCAATGAGCAGTTCTTC.